Shown below are 20 T cell receptor beta chains from a single sample sequenced in a study of blood T cell repertoires in COVID-19. The table came from immunoSEQ multiplex PCR; TCRdb's copy has only in-frame clones and leaves some out. Of 140,000 to 150,000 clones listed, about 85% are singletons. Sequenced sample: peripheral blood. All receptors derive from a human donor with COVID-19, enrolled during active disease. The donor label of this sample is uncertain.

The count of this clone is one. This rearrangement joins TRBV24-1 to TRBJ1-1; D not resolved. Trimming left V 4 bases short and J 4 bases short, with 12 bases between. This CDR3 has 14 amino acids. CDR1 and CDR2 (germline): KGHDR, SFDVKD. CDR3 protein: CATSDLLRGTEAFF. The CDR3 DNA reads as TGTGCCACCAGTGACCTACTCCGAGGCACTGAAGCTTTCTTT.

This clone was detected a few times. The V gene is TRBV10-1, the J gene TRBJ2-7; possible D gene TRBD1, 6 bases. The germline gives CDR1 WNHNN, CDR2 SYGVQD (reference sequence). This CDR3 spans 14 amino acids. V shed 5 bases and J shed 6 bases, with 17 bases lying between them. CDR3 loop: CASSMVRGVGEQYF. The CDR3 bases are TGCGCCAGCAGTATGGTCAGGGGTGTTGGCGAGCAGTACTTC.

The rearrangement uses TRBV5-1 and TRBJ2-7; 9 bases fit TRBD1. J gave up 3 bases and V 4 bases, and 5 bases lay outside the gene matches. The CDR3 spans 14 residues. Germline loops: CDR1 SGHRS, CDR2 YFSETQ. As DNA, the CDR3 is TGCGCCAGCAGCACCCGGGACAGGGTCTACGAGCAGTACTTC. This gives the protein CASSTRDRVYEQYF. Based on the CDR3 plus reference TRBV5-1 and TRBJ2-7, the full variable domain is KAGVTQTPRYLIKTRGQQVTLSCSPISGHRSVSWYQQTPGQGLQFLFEYFSETQRNKGNFPGRFSGRQFSNSRSEMNVSTLELGDSALYLCASSTRDRVYEQYFGPGTRLTVT.

The chain carries TRBV2 and TRBJ2-7; weak D call: TRBD1 (5 bases). The germline V gene encodes CDR1 SNHLY and CDR2 FYNNEI. The V gene lost 2 bases and the J gene lost 5 bases, with 10 bases spanning the gap. CDR3 length: 13 residues. CDR3 sequence reads: CASSELRADEQYF. The CDR3, as DNA: TGTGCCAGCAGTGAACTCAGGGCGGACGAGCAGTACTTC.

This clone has a handful of counts. The rearrangement uses TRBV18 and TRBJ1-6, with D possibly being TRBD1 (5 bases). The CDR3 length is 15 residues. Trimming took 0 bases from V and 7 from J, leaving 10 bases between them. Germline V gene data show CDR1 as KGHSH and CDR2 as LQKENI. CDR3 coding DNA: TGTGCCAGCTCACCACCGGGGGGGGAAAATTCACCCCTCCACTTT. It yields the protein CASSPPGGENSPLHF.

The chain combines TRBV2 with TRBJ1-1; the D is unclear. The CDR3 has 15 amino acids. CDR1 and CDR2 (germline): SNHLY, FYNNEI. Trimming cost V 3 bases and J 2 bases, with 13 bases left between them. CDR3 protein: CASSDSIEKNTEAFF. The CDR3 DNA sequence: TGTGCCAGCAGTGATAGTATAGAGAAAAACACTGAAGCTTTCTTT. Full variable domain (remainder filled in from reference TRBV2 and TRBJ1-1): EPEVTQTPSHQVTQMGQEVILRCVPISNHLYFYWYRQILGQKVEFLVSFYNNEISEKSEIFDDQFSVERPDGSNFTLKIRSTKLEDSAMYFCASSDSIEKNTEAFFGQGTRLTVV.

This chain uses TRBV6-1 with TRBJ1-4; D unclear. This CDR3 contains 18 residues. V gave up 3 bases and J gave up 0 bases, with 17 bases separating them. Per germline, CDR1 MNHNS and CDR2 SASEGT. The chain's CDR3 is CASSEVPGILATNEKLFF. For the CDR3, the DNA is TGTGCCAGCAGTGAGGTCCCGGGAATCCTTGCAACTAATGAAAAACTGTTTTTT.

V usage is TRBV10-3 and J usage is TRBJ2-7; D perhaps matches TRBD1 (6 bases). V gave up 4 bases and J gave up 2 bases, with 15 bases separating them. The CDR3 has 15 residues. In germline, CDR1 is ENHRY, CDR2 SYGVKD. The DNA of the CDR3 is TGTGCCATCAGTGTTGGTGTCGGGACAACCTACGAGCAGTACTTC. This codes for CAISVGVGTTYEQYF.

The gene calls are TRBV11-2 and TRBJ1-2; no firm D call. Per germline, CDR1 SGHAT and CDR2 FQNNGV. Trimming pared 1 base from V and 4 bases from J, leaving 10 bases between. This CDR3 is built from 14 residues. DNA of the CDR3: TGTGCCAGCAGCTTAGGTTTCGGTTCCTATGGCTACACCTTC. Protein: CASSLGFGSYGYTF.

The chain links TRBV10-3 to TRBJ2-7, with D possibly matching TRBD2 (5 bases). Germline V lookup: CDR1 ENHRY, CDR2 SYGVKD. V lost 0 bases and J lost 6, with 12 bases in between. This CDR3 is built from 14 residues. As DNA, the CDR3 is TGTGCCATCAGTGAGTCGGCGGGTCTAAGCGAGCAGTACTTC. Translating gives CAISESAGLSEQYF.

The chain combines TRBV25-1 with TRBJ1-6; 10 nucleotides match TRBD1. After removal of 1 base from V and 10 bases from J, the junction contained 7 bases not matched to a gene. The CDR3 has 16 amino acids. CDR1 is MGHDK, CDR2 SYGVNS, per germline. The CDR3 here is CASSESTGTGVSPLHF. The CDR3 DNA is TGTGCCAGCAGTGAATCCACGGGGACAGGGGTGTCACCCCTCCACTTT. Full variable domain (outside the CDR3, taken from reference TRBV25-1 and TRBJ1-6): EADIYQTPRYLVIGTGKKITLECSQTMGHDKMYWYQQDPGMELHLIHYSYGVNSTEKGDLSSESTVSRIRTEHFPLTLESARPSHTSQYLCASSESTGTGVSPLHFGNGTRLTVT.

In regard to this clone: The conserved phenylalanine or tryptophan normally closing the CDR3 is absent here, so this likely arose from a read error. The rearrangement joins TRBV18 to TRBJ2-7; no firm D call. Trimming left V 5 bases short and J 2 bases short, with 7 bases between. This CDR3 is built from 12 residues. Germline CDR1 and CDR2: KGHSH and LQKENI. The CDR3 region has the DNA TGTGCCAGCTCAAACCAGGCCTACGAGCAGTACCTC. Amino acid sequence: CASSNQAYEQYL.

This sequence joins TRBV12-3 or TRBV12-4 and TRBJ1-4, with 7 bases that match TRBD1. This CDR3 is built from 13 residues. Trimming cost V 10 bases and J 5 bases; bases outside gene matches: 7. The CDR3 here is CAIRDSPNEKLFF. In DNA, the CDR3 is TGTGCCATCCGGGACAGCCCGAATGAAAAACTGTTTTTT.

This chain uses TRBV20-1 with TRBJ2-7, with D unclear. This CDR3 contains 11 residues. The V gene's germline CDR1 is DFQATT and CDR2 SNEGSKA (reference sequence). Trimming stripped 3 bases from V and 2 bases from J, with 5 bases between. CDR3 amino acids: CSARGPYEQYF. Written as DNA, the CDR3 is TGCAGTGCTAGGGGCCCCTACGAGCAGTACTTC.

The chain links TRBV11-2 to TRBJ1-2; 8 nucleotides agree with TRBD1. J lost 5 bases, V lost 7 bases, and 21 bases had no gene match. The CDR3 runs to 18 residues. Germline V gene data show CDR1 as SGHAT and CDR2 as FQNNGV. The CDR3 reads CASNPPRGPAFKCYGYTF. In DNA, the CDR3 is TGTGCCAGCAACCCCCCCAGGGGGCCCGCGTTCAAGTGTTATGGCTACACCTTC.

This clone was seen once. The chain has TRBV3-1 (or the pseudogene TRBV3-2) and TRBJ1-2; D is undetermined. Germline assignment: CDR1 LGHDT and CDR2 YNNKEL (reference sequence). The CDR3 is made up of 14 amino acids. The V gene lost 0 bases and the J gene lost 6 bases, with 11 bases spanning the gap. The CDR3 is CASSQDASGNGYTF. CDR3 DNA: TGTGCCAGCAGCCAAGATGCCTCGGGGAATGGCTACACCTTC.

The CDR3 loop reads CASSMGQGVREQYF. CDR3 nucleotides: TGTGCCAGTAGTATGGGACAGGGAGTGAGGGAGCAGTACTTC. J is TRBJ2-7 and V is TRBV19, with 9 bases that match TRBD1. The CDR3 length is 14 residues. V lost 3 bases, J lost 7 bases, and 7 bases stayed unmatched. CDR1 and CDR2 from the germline V gene are LNHDA and SQIVND (reference sequence).

A note on this clone: Relative to the germline gene, one junction end is altered; a read error may explain this. The chain has TRBV3-1 (or the pseudogene TRBV3-2) and TRBJ2-1; D possibly corresponds to TRBD1 (6 bases). Germline CDR1 reads LGHDT; CDR2 reads YNNKEL (reference sequence). CDR3 length: 16 residues. CDR3 region: CASSHGQTYSYSEQFF. CDR3 coding DNA: TGTGCCAGCAGCCACGGACAGACATACTCCTACAGTGAGCAGTTCTTC.

This clone has a handful of counts. The chain recombines TRBV3-1 (or the pseudogene TRBV3-2) with TRBJ2-1; D is perhaps TRBD1 (6 bases). The CDR3 loop spans 16 amino acids. Between the trimmed V and J ends, which lost 2 bases and 5 bases, there was a span of 16 bases. Looked up from germline, CDR1 is LGHDT and CDR2 is YNNKEL (reference sequence). In nucleotides, the CDR3 is TGTGCCAGCAGCCAACCCACAGGGAAGGGGGACAATGAGCAGTTCTTC. Encoded protein: CASSQPTGKGDNEQFF.

This clone occurred a few times. The chain recombines TRBV11-2 with TRBJ2-7; possibly TRBD2 for D (5 bases). The CDR3 is made up of 14 amino acids. The V end was cut by 1 base, the J end by 3 bases, with 10 bases between. Germline loops: CDR1 SGHAT, CDR2 FQNNGV. CDR3 sequence reads: CASSLGWGDYEQYF. Written as DNA, the CDR3 is TGTGCCAGCAGCTTAGGATGGGGAGACTACGAGCAGTACTTC. Combining the CDR3 with reference TRBV11-2 and TRBJ2-7 gives the whole variable domain EAGVAQSPRYKIIEKRQSVAFWCNPISGHATLYWYQQILGQGPKLLIQFQNNGVVDDSQLPKDRFSAERLKGVDSTLKIQPAKLEDSAVYLCASSLGWGDYEQYFGPGTRLTVT.